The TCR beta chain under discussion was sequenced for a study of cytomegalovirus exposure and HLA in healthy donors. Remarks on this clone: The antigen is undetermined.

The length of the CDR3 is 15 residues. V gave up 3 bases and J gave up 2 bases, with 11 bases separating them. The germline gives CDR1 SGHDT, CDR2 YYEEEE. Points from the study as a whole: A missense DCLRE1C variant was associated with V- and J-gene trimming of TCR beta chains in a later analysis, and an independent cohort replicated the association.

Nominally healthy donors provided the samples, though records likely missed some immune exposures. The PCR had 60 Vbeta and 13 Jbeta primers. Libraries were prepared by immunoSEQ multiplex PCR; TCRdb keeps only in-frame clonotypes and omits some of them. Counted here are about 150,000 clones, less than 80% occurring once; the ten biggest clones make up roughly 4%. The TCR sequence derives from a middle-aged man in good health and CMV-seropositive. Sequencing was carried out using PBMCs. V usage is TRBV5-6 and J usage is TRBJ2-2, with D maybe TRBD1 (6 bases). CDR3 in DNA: TGTGCCAGCAGCTCCGACAGGCGAAACACCGGGGAGCTGTTTTTT. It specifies CASSSDRRNTGELFF.